These 14 T cell receptor beta chains came from one sample sequenced in a study of shared clonotypes between healthy human individuals. Libraries were prepared by immunoSEQ multiplex PCR; TCRdb keeps only in-frame clonotypes and omits some of them. The repertoire holds millions of clones, with about 95% as singletons. Naive CD8 isolation took CD45RO-negative cells positively selected for CCR7 and excluded terminally differentiated effector memory CD45RA+ cells. Sequencing was performed on naive CD8+ T cells sorted from blood. Every receptor here comes from a man younger than 35 in good health.

This sequence joins TRBV5-1 and TRBJ2-5; D uncertain. The CDR3 runs to 13 residues. Trimming removed 8 bases from V and 2 bases from J, with 13 bases in between. The V gene's germline CDR1 is SGHRS and CDR2 YFSETQ. CDR3 in amino acids: CASRVVGQETQYF. The CDR3 DNA follows: TGCGCCAGTAGGGTAGTCGGACAAGAGACCCAGTACTTC.

J is TRBJ2-7 and V is TRBV2; 8 bases match TRBD1. This CDR3 comprises 14 residues. Germline CDR1 and CDR2: SNHLY and FYNNEI. V lost 7 bases and J lost 10; bases outside the gene matches: 15. CDR3 sequence reads: CASIPRDRPGRQYF. The CDR3 DNA reads TGTGCCAGCATCCCCAGGGACAGGCCCGGGCGTCAGTACTTC.

This chain uses TRBV5-1 with TRBJ2-3; possible D gene TRBD1, 5 bases. Germline CDR1 and CDR2: SGHRS and YFSETQ. The germline V and J ends were trimmed by 0 bases and 3 bases, with 17 bases remaining between them. CDR3 length: 17 residues. The CDR3 DNA sequence: TGCGCCAGCAGCTTGGCCGTAGGGGCCGGTAGTACAGATACGCAGTATTTT. Translation: CASSLAVGAGSTDTQYF.

V gene TRBV28 combines with J gene TRBJ1-4; D uncertain. The CDR3 spans 15 residues. CDR1 is MDHEN, CDR2 SYDVKM, per germline. V dropped 6 bases and J dropped 8 bases, with 19 bases sitting between them. The CDR3 loop reads CASSYARRVGEKLFF. The CDR3 DNA reads as TGTGCCAGCAGCTACGCCCGCCGAGTCGGCGAAAAACTGTTTTTT.

This clone was seen just once. V usage is TRBV4-1 and J usage is TRBJ1-2; D not certain. The CDR3 spans 15 residues. Germline values: CDR1 MGHRA, CDR2 YSYEKL. Trimming stripped 1 base from V and 6 bases from J, with 15 bases between. This chain's CDR3 is CASSQGPPGQHGYTF. For the CDR3, the DNA is TGCGCCAGCAGCCAAGGTCCCCCCGGCCAACATGGCTACACCTTC.

This clone appeared a single time. This chain joins TRBV23-1 and TRBJ1-5; TRBD1 aligns across 7 bases. TRBV23-1 is an ORF, with its function uncertain. The CDR3 totals 17 residues. V lost 3 bases to trimming and J lost 0 bases; unmatched junction nucleotides: 8. CDR3 nucleotides: TGCGCCAGCAGTCAGGTAGGGGGCATGGGTAGCAATCAGCCCCAGCATTTT. It translates to CASSQVGGMGSNQPQHF.

The genes are TRBV14 and TRBJ1-6; no definite D call. This CDR3 spans 17 amino acids. V was cut by 1 base and J by 0 bases, with 10 bases left in between. Germline lookup yields CDR1 SGHDN and CDR2 FVKESK. The CDR3 is CASSQAVMSSYNSPLHF. CDR3 DNA: TGTGCCAGCAGCCAAGCCGTGATGAGCTCCTATAATTCACCCCTCCACTTT.

The V gene is TRBV11-2, the J gene TRBJ2-2, with TRBD2 identical over 7 bases. Germline V CDR1 and CDR2: SGHAT, FQNNGV. The length of the CDR3 is 18 residues. V shed 0 bases and J 6 bases; nucleotides not matched to a gene: 13. The CDR3 DNA follows: TGTGCCAGCAGCTTAGATCGGTTTACTAGCGCATGGGCCGGGGAGCTGTTTTTT. This sequence encodes CASSLDRFTSAWAGELFF.

The chain carries TRBV29-1 and TRBJ2-3, with D perhaps TRBD2 (6 bases). Trimming removed 4 bases at V and 1 base at J, with 12 bases between. Germline CDR1 SQVTM, CDR2 ANQGSEA. CDR3 length equals 14 residues. In nucleotides, the CDR3 is TGCAGCGTTGGCGGGGAAGGGGGCACAGATACGCAGTATTTT. Translating gives CSVGGEGGTDTQYF.

CDR3 sequence reads: CASSPGLAGSQETQYF. The DNA of the CDR3 is TGTGCCAGCAGCCCGGGACTAGCGGGGAGCCAAGAGACCCAGTACTTC. The V call is TRBV7-8, the J call TRBJ2-5, with 13 positions matching TRBD2. The CDR3 has 16 amino acids. Germline-derived CDR1 and CDR2 are SGHVS and FQNEAQ. V was pared by 5 bases and J by 1 base, with 4 bases of the junction left unmatched.

The chain recombines TRBV19 with TRBJ2-7; D not certain. CDR3 length: 15 residues. Germline CDR1 LNHDA, CDR2 SQIVND (reference sequence). V lost 6 bases and J 6 bases, leaving 21 bases between the germline ends. CDR3 amino acids: CASRQEESYSSEQYF. The DNA of the CDR3 is TGTGCCAGTAGGCAAGAAGAGTCTTACTCTAGCGAGCAGTACTTC.

This chain's CDR3 is CAISGPDRSNTEAFF. In DNA, the CDR3 is TGTGCCATCAGCGGACCGGACAGGTCGAACACTGAAGCTTTCTTT. The chain is built from TRBV10-3 and TRBJ1-1, with 7 bases matching TRBD1. The CDR3 is 15 residues long. Germline assignment: CDR1 ENHRY and CDR2 SYGVKD. The J segment lost 1 base and the V segment lost 6 bases, leaving 8 bases of the junction unmatched.

As to this clone: This CDR3 is also generated by other DNA sequences in the sample. The V gene is TRBV18, the J gene TRBJ2-7; possible D gene TRBD1, 5 bases. Trimming shortened V by 0 bases and J by 2 bases, and 5 bases separated the two germline ends. Germline assignment: CDR1 KGHSH and CDR2 LQKENI. This CDR3 comprises 13 residues. CDR3 region: CASSPPTAYEQYF. The CDR3 DNA is TGTGCCAGCTCACCACCGACAGCCTACGAGCAGTACTTC.

Note on this clone: The sample has other DNA sequences that encode this CDR3 too. The chain combines TRBV6-5 with TRBJ1-2; D gene unclear. From germline, CDR1 is MNHEY and CDR2 SVGAGI. The length of the CDR3 is 12 residues. V was trimmed by 2 bases and J by 5 bases, leaving 6 bases between them. In nucleotides, the CDR3 is TGTGCCAGCAGTTACGGGTCTTATGGCTACACCTTC. The encoded protein is CASSYGSYGYTF.